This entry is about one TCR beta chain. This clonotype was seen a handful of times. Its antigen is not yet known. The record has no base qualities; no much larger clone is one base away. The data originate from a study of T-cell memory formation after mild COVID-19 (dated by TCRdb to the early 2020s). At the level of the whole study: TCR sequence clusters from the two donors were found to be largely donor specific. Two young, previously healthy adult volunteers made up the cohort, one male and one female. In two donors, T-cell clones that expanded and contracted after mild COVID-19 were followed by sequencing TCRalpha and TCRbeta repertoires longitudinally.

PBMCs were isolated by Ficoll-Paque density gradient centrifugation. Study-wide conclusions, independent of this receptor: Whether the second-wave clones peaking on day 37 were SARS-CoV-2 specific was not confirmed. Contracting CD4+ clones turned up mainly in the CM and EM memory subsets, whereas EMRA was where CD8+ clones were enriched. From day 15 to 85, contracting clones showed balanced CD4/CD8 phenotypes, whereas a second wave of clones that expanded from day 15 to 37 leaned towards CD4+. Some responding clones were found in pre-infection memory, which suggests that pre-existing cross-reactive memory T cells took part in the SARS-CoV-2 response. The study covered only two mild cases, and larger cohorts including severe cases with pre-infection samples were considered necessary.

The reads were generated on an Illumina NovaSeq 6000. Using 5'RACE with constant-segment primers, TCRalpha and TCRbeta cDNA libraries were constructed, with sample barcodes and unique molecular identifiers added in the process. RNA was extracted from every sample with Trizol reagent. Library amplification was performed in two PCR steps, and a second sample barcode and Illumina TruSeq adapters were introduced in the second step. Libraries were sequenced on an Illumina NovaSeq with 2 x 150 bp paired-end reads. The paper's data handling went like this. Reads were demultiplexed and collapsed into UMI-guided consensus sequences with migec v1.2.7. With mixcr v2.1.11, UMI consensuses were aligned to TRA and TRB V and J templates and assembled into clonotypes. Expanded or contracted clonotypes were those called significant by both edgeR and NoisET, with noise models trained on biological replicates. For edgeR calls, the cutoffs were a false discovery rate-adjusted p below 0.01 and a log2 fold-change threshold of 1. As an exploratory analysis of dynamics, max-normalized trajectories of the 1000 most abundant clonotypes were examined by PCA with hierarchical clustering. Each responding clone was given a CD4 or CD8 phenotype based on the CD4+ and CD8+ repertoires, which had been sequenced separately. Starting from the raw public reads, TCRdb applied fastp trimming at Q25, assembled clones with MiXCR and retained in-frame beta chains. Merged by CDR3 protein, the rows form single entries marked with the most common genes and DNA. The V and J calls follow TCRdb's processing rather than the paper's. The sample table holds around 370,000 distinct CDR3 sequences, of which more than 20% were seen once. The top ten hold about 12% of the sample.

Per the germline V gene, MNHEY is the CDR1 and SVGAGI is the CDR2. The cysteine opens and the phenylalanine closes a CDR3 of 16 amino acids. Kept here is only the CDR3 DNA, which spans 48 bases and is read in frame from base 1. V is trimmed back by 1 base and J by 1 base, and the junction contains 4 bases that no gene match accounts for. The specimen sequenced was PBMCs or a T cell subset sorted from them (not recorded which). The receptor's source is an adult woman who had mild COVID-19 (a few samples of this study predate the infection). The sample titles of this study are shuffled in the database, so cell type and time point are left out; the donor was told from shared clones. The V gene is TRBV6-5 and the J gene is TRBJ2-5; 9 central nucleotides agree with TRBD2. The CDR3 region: CASSYWVAGAQETQYF. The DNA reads TGTGCCAGCAGTTACTGGGTAGCGGGAGCCCAAGAGACCCAGTACTTC.